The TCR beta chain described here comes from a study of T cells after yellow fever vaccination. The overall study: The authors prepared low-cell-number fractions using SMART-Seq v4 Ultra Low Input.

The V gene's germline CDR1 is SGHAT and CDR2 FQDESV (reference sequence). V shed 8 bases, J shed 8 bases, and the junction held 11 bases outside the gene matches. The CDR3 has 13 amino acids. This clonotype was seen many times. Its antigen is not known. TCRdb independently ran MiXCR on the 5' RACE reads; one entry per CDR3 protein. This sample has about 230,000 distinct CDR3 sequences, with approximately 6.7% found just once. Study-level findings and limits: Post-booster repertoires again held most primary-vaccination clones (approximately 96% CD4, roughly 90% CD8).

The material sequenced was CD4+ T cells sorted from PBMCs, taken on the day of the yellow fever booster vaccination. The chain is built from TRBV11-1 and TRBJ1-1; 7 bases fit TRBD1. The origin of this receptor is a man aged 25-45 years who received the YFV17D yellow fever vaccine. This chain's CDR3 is CASADDRDLEAFF. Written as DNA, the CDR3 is TGTGCCAGCGCGGACGACAGGGATCTCGAAGCTTTCTTT. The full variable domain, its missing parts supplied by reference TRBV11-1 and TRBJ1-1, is EAEVAQSPRYKITEKSQAVAFWCDPISGHATLYWYRQILGQGPELLVQFQDESVVDDSQLPKDRFSAERLKGVDSTLKIQPAELGDSAMYLCASADDRDLEAFFGQGTRLTVV.